Below are 32 T cell receptor beta chains sequenced from a single sample in a study of blood T cell repertoires in COVID-19. Profiling relied on immunoSEQ multiplex PCR, and the TCRdb table lists in-frame clones only, not all of them. The data contain about 210,000 clones, more than 75% of them singletons. Sequenced input: PBMCs or T cells enriched from blood (not recorded which). These TCRs come from a man aged 25-40 years in a cohort exposed to, infected with or recovered from COVID-19 (not recorded which).

The CDR3, as DNA: TGTGCCAGCAGCGTAGACAGGGGGCTTAGAGAGACCCAGTACTTC. It is translated as CASSVDRGLRETQYF. V is TRBV9 and J is TRBJ2-5, with TRBD1 matching 9 bases. Germline V gene sequence: CDR1 SGDLS, CDR2 YYNGEE. The CDR3 is 15 amino acids. V gave up 0 bases and J gave up 4 bases; unmatched junction bases: 4.

This rearrangement joins TRBV9 to TRBJ2-5; TRBD1 agrees at 7 bases. Germline CDR1 SGDLS, CDR2 YYNGEE. The junction had 11 bases not matched to a gene; V was cut back by 4 bases and J by 5 bases. This CDR3 is 15 amino acids long. The CDR3 nucleotides are TGTGCCAGCAGCCCCCAGACAGGGTATTTGGAGACCCAGTACTTC. As protein: CASSPQTGYLETQYF.

In its sample, this clone was seen once. V is TRBV14 and J is TRBJ2-6; maybe TRBD2 (7 bases). This CDR3 is built from 16 residues. CDR1 and CDR2 from the germline V gene are SGHDN and FVKESK. Trimming took 5 bases from V and 0 from J, leaving 11 bases between them. Here the CDR3 DNA reads TGTGCCAGCAGCTACGCGGGGGCCTCTGGGGCCAACGTCCTGACTTTC. This gives the protein CASSYAGASGANVLTF.

This clone is a singleton in its sample. The chain combines TRBV5-1 with TRBJ2-5, with TRBD1 matching 7 bases. The trim removed 4 bases at V and 0 bases at J, leaving 18 bases unmatched. This CDR3 is 19 amino acids long. Germline-derived CDR1 and CDR2 are SGHRS and YFSETQ. This CDR3 is CASSPAAGGVTLYQETQYF. The CDR3 DNA reads TGCGCCAGCAGCCCCGCTGCAGGGGGTGTAACGTTATACCAAGAGACCCAGTACTTC.

The chain couples TRBV2 to TRBJ1-6; weak D call: TRBD1 (5 bases). The germline V gene has CDR1 SNHLY and CDR2 FYNNEI. This CDR3 has 14 residues. V gave up 8 bases and J gave up 2 bases, with 10 bases separating them. The CDR3 region is CASRQKTYNSPLHF. CDR3 nucleotides: TGTGCCAGCCGACAGAAGACCTATAATTCACCCCTCCACTTT.

This chain joins TRBV11-2 and TRBJ2-7; tentative D call: TRBD2 (6 bases). Per germline, CDR1 SGHAT and CDR2 FQNNGV. V was cut by 5 bases and J by 2 bases, with 13 bases left in between. CDR3 size: 14 residues. This CDR3 reads CASSATRSTYEQYF. CDR3 nucleotide sequence: TGTGCCAGCAGCGCGACTAGATCGACCTACGAGCAGTACTTC.

The chain joins TRBV6-1 to TRBJ2-2; TRBD2 matches 9 bases. The CDR3 sequence is 17 residues long. V lost 2 bases, J lost 5 bases, and 9 bases stayed unmatched. The germline V gene has CDR1 MNHNS and CDR2 SASEGT. Here the CDR3 DNA reads TGTGCCAGCAGTGAATTTGCGGGAGGGCCCCGAACCGGGGAGCTGTTTTTT. It encodes CASSEFAGGPRTGELFF.

The gene calls are TRBV6-5 and TRBJ2-1; D is unresolved. Per germline, CDR1 MNHEY and CDR2 SVGAGI. Trimming took 2 bases from V and 4 from J, leaving 6 bases between them. CDR3 size: 13 residues. The CDR3 DNA reads as TGTGCCAGCAGTTACAAGCCTTACAATGAGCAGTTCTTC. Translation: CASSYKPYNEQFF.

This clone was seen once. This chain uses TRBV25-1 with TRBJ1-5; 10 nucleotides agree with TRBD1. This CDR3 has 17 residues. Per germline, CDR1 MGHDK and CDR2 SYGVNS. V shed 7 bases, J shed 0 bases, and the junction held 9 bases outside the gene matches. The CDR3 region has the DNA TGTGCCAGCATTCCACCGGGACAGGGGCATAGCAATCAGCCCCAGCATTTT. Encoded protein: CASIPPGQGHSNQPQHF. Full variable domain (outside the CDR3, taken from reference TRBV25-1 and TRBJ1-5): EADIYQTPRYLVIGTGKKITLECSQTMGHDKMYWYQQDPGMELHLIHYSYGVNSTEKGDLSSESTVSRIRTEHFPLTLESARPSHTSQYLCASIPPGQGHSNQPQHFGDGTRLSIL.

This rearrangement joins TRBV19 to TRBJ2-1; 9 nucleotides agree with TRBD2. The CDR3 covers 16 residues. Germline values: CDR1 LNHDA, CDR2 SQIVND (reference sequence). The junction had 3 bases not matched to a gene; V was cut back by 1 base and J by 2 bases. The CDR3 DNA is TGTGCCAGTAGTATAGTGGTAGCGGGGGCCTACAATGAGCAGTTCTTC. Its protein product is CASSIVVAGAYNEQFF.

The chain links TRBV5-8 to TRBJ2-7, with TRBD2 identical over 11 bases. Unmatched junction bases numbered 7, after V lost 2 bases and J lost 6 bases. CDR1 is SGHTS and CDR2 is YDEGEE in the germline V gene. The CDR3 is made up of 15 amino acids. CDR3 in DNA: TGTGCCAGCAGCTTTAATAGCGGGAGGGCCTCCGAGCAGTACTTC. Amino acids: CASSFNSGRASEQYF. Full variable domain (missing parts from reference TRBV5-8 and TRBJ2-7): EAGVTQSPTHLIKTRGQQATLRCSPISGHTSVYWYQQALGLGLQFLLWYDEGEERNRGNFPPRFSGRQFPNYSSELNVNALELEDSALYLCASSFNSGRASEQYFGPGTRLTVT.

The table lists this clone with a count of one. The V gene is TRBV28, the J gene TRBJ1-2; the D gene is possibly TRBD1 (5 bases). CDR1 and CDR2 from the germline V gene are MDHEN and SYDVKM. CDR3 length: 11 amino acids. CDR3 coding DNA: TGTGGGACAACCCGTGGGTATGGCTACACCTTC. Translated, it gives CGTTRGYGYTF.

This clone was seen only a few times. The chain is built from TRBV6-1 and TRBJ1-6; D is undetermined. The CDR3 extends over 14 amino acids. CDR1 is MNHNS, CDR2 SASEGT, per germline. Trimming took off 3 bases at V and 7 bases at J, with 10 bases between the two ends. The CDR3 region is CASSEIGGNSPLHF. The CDR3 nucleotides read TGTGCCAGCAGTGAGATTGGAGGGAATTCACCCCTCCACTTT.

This clone was observed once. V is TRBV19 and J is TRBJ2-7, with TRBD2 matching over 12 bases. Germline assignment: CDR1 LNHDA and CDR2 SQIVND (reference sequence). V lost 5 bases and J lost 6; bases outside the gene matches: 2. This CDR3 has 13 residues. CDR3 nucleotides: TGTGCCAGTAGTGAGACTAGCGGGGGCGAGCAGTACTTC. This codes for CASSETSGGEQYF.

This clone was found once. The V gene is TRBV15, the J gene TRBJ2-2; D may be TRBD2 (5 bases). Germline CDR1 LNHNV, CDR2 YYDKDF (reference sequence). The CDR3 spans 16 residues. Trimming took off 3 bases at V and 7 bases at J, with 18 bases between the two ends. The chain's CDR3 is CATSRDSSTAGGELFF. Here the CDR3 DNA reads TGTGCCACCAGCAGGGACTCGAGTACCGCTGGCGGGGAGCTGTTTTTT.

This chain uses TRBV11-2 with TRBJ1-1; perhaps TRBD1 as D (5 bases). Trimming left V 1 base short and J 9 bases short, with 9 bases between. Germline values: CDR1 SGHAT, CDR2 FQNNGV. This CDR3 has 12 amino acids. CDR3 protein: CASSLVGGKAFF. CDR3 in DNA: TGTGCCAGCAGCTTAGTCGGGGGGAAAGCTTTCTTT.

This sequence joins TRBV21-1 and TRBJ2-7; TRBD2, the D gene given by the table, was not confirmed from the DNA. TRBV21-1 is labeled a pseudogene. The CDR3 consists of 18 residues. CDR3 bases: TGTGCCAGCAGCAAGACCCCTCAGGGTCGGGACTTAAGCTACGAGCAGTACTTC. Translation gives CASSKTPQGRDLSYEQYF.

The chain uses TRBV19 and TRBJ1-5, with 7 bases identical to TRBD1. The CDR3 totals 12 residues. CDR1 is LNHDA, CDR2 SQIVND, per germline (reference sequence). J was trimmed by 3 bases and V by 10 bases; bases with no gene match: 3. CDR3 nucleotide sequence: TGTGCCACTGGGACAGCCAATCAGCCCCAGCATTTT. Its translation is CATGTANQPQHF.

This clone is a singleton in its sample. This chain links TRBV6-4 with TRBJ1-1; TRBD1 matches 9 bases. Trimming removed 6 bases from V and 1 base from J; junction bases left unmatched: 6. The CDR3 has 15 amino acids. Germline-derived CDR1 and CDR2 are MRHNA and SNTAGT. The CDR3 DNA is TGTGCCAGCAGGCCGGAACAGGGGGCGAACACTGAAGCTTTCTTT. Residues: CASRPEQGANTEAFF.

This chain joins TRBV28 and TRBJ2-3; 10 bases map to TRBD2. This CDR3 has 18 residues. Germline lookup yields CDR1 MDHEN and CDR2 SYDVKM. V dropped 1 base and J dropped 0; count of bases not matched to a gene: 7. The CDR3 is CASSLFDSGGLSTDTQYF. The CDR3 DNA is TGTGCCAGCAGTTTATTTGATAGCGGGGGGCTTAGCACAGATACGCAGTATTTT.

This clone was recorded only once. The chain couples TRBV10-1 to TRBJ2-7, with TRBD1 as a possible D gene (6 bases). Trimming pared 6 bases from V and 0 bases from J, leaving 9 bases between. The CDR3 consists of 13 residues. Germline loops: CDR1 WNHNN, CDR2 SYGVQD (reference sequence). The CDR3 is CASSQGRSYEQYF. The CDR3 nucleotides read TGCGCCAGCAGCCAGGGGCGCTCCTACGAGCAGTACTTC.

The rearrangement joins TRBV7-9 to TRBJ2-1; D perhaps matches TRBD2 (6 bases). CDR1 and CDR2 (germline): SEHNR, FQNEAQ (reference sequence). This CDR3 region has 15 residues. Trimming removed 5 bases at V and 5 bases at J, with 16 bases between. The CDR3 DNA reads TGTGCCAGCAGCGCACGCAGCGGGTACAACAATGAGCAGTTCTTC. This sequence encodes CASSARSGYNNEQFF. Full variable domain (remainder filled in from reference TRBV7-9 and TRBJ2-1): DTGVSQNPRHKITKRGQNVTFRCDPISEHNRLYWYRQTLGQGPEFLTYFQNEAQLEKSRLLSDRFSAERPKGSFSTLEIQRTEQGDSAMYLCASSARSGYNNEQFFGPGTRLTVL.

The chain uses TRBV19 and TRBJ1-5; a possible D gene is TRBD1 (6 bases). The CDR3 consists of 14 residues. Trimming removed 8 bases from V and 4 bases from J, with 15 bases in between. Germline V gives CDR1 LNHDA, CDR2 SQIVND (reference sequence). CDR3 residues: CASEIGQRNQPQHF. CDR3 in DNA: TGTGCCAGTGAGATCGGACAGAGAAATCAGCCCCAGCATTTT.

This CDR3 reads CASSFGSGEETQYF. The DNA of the CDR3 is TGTGCCAGCAGCTTTGGATCGGGGGAAGAGACCCAGTACTTC. The chain is built from TRBV7-9 and TRBJ2-5; tentative D call: TRBD2 (6 bases). The CDR3 is 14 residues long. V was trimmed by 3 bases and J by 3 bases, leaving 11 bases between them. The V gene's germline CDR1 is SEHNR and CDR2 FQNEAQ (reference sequence).

J is TRBJ2-2 and V is TRBV9, with 8 positions matching TRBD2. V lost 5 bases and J lost 3; bases outside the gene matches: 9. The CDR3 is 16 amino acids. The germline gives CDR1 SGDLS, CDR2 YYNGEE. The CDR3 spells CASSVSGSAHTGELFF. The CDR3 nucleotides read TGTGCCAGCAGTGTGAGCGGGAGCGCCCACACCGGGGAGCTGTTTTTT. The entire variable domain, with the rest obtained from reference TRBV9 and TRBJ2-2, is as follows: DSGVTQTPKHLITATGQRVTLRCSPRSGDLSVYWYQQSLDQGLQFLIQYYNGEERAKGNILERFSAQQFPDLHSELNLSSLELGDSALYFCASSVSGSAHTGELFFGEGSRLTVL.

In this sample, this clone turned up a few times. The rearrangement links TRBV28 to TRBJ1-4; tentatively, D is TRBD1 (5 bases). Deletions cut 5 bases from V and 8 bases from J, with 15 bases between. The CDR3 loop spans 14 amino acids. Looked up from germline, CDR1 is MDHEN and CDR2 is SYDVKM. The CDR3 DNA is TGTGCCAGCAGTGGCGGGGGGGAAGAAGAAAAACTGTTTTTT. Translated: CASSGGGEEEKLFF.

This clone was detected only once. The chain recombines TRBV28 with TRBJ1-6; D gene ambiguous. V lost 3 bases, J lost 7 bases, and 25 bases lay in between. The germline CDR1 and CDR2 sequences are MDHEN and SYDVKM. The length of the CDR3 is 19 residues. The CDR3: CASSFLRFRGGPFNSPLHF. CDR3 sequence (DNA): TGTGCCAGCAGTTTCCTTCGCTTCCGCGGAGGTCCTTTCAATTCACCCCTCCACTTT.

This sequence joins TRBV27 and TRBJ2-3; 11 bases line up with TRBD2. Per germline, CDR1 MNHEY and CDR2 SMNVEV (reference sequence). V was pared by 5 bases and J by 2 bases, with 6 bases of the junction left unmatched. This CDR3 has 16 residues. CDR3 coding DNA: TGTGCCAGCAGTGGAGGACTAGCGGGCTTCACAGATACGCAGTATTTT. Amino acids: CASSGGLAGFTDTQYF.

The count of this clone is one. The chain links TRBV10-3 to TRBJ2-7; 12 bases line up with TRBD1. The trim removed 6 bases at V and 7 bases at J, leaving 7 bases unmatched. This CDR3 comprises 14 residues. Per germline, CDR1 ENHRY and CDR2 SYGVKD. The CDR3 is CAIRQGQGAQEQYF. Here the CDR3 DNA reads TGTGCCATCAGGCAGGGACAGGGGGCTCAAGAGCAGTACTTC.

The gene calls are TRBV7-3 and TRBJ2-3; 15 bases map to TRBD2. This CDR3 is built from 16 residues. CDR1 and CDR2 from the germline V gene are SGHTA and FQGTGA. V shed 5 bases, J shed 6 bases, and the junction held 6 bases outside the gene matches. This CDR3 reads CASSETGTSGRDTQYF. The DNA for the CDR3 is TGTGCCAGCAGCGAAACAGGGACTAGCGGGAGGGATACGCAGTATTTT. The whole variable domain, filled in from reference TRBV7-3 and TRBJ2-3, reads GAGVSQTPSNKVTEKGKYVELRCDPISGHTALYWYRQSLGQGPEFLIYFQGTGAADDSGLPNDRFFAVRPEGSVSTLKIQRTERGDSAVYLCASSETGTSGRDTQYFGPGTRLTVL.

The J gene is TRBJ2-1, the V gene TRBV29-1; weak D call: TRBD1 (5 bases). Germline V gene data show CDR1 as SQVTM and CDR2 as ANQGSEA. The CDR3 has 13 residues. The CDR3 DNA is TGCCTTGTTCAGGGAAGCTCCTACAATGAGCAGTTCTTC. It encodes CLVQGSSYNEQFF.

The J gene is TRBJ1-2, the V gene TRBV4-1; 8 nucleotides align to TRBD1. In germline, CDR1 is MGHRA, CDR2 YSYEKL. V gave up 0 bases and J gave up 5 bases; unmatched junction bases: 5. The CDR3 is 15 amino acids. CDR3 DNA sequence: TGCGCCAGCAGCCAAGAACAGGGGGTTCCTTATGGCTACACCTTC. It yields the protein CASSQEQGVPYGYTF.